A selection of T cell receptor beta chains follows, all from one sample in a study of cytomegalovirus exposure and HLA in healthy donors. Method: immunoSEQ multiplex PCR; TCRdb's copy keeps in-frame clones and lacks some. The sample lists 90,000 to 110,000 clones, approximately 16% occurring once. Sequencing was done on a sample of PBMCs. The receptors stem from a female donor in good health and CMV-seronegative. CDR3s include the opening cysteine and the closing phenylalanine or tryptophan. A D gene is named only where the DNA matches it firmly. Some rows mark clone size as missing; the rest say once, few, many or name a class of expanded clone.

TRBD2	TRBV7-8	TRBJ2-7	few	TGTGCCAGCAGCGGACTAGGCGAGCAGTACTTC	CASSGLGEQYF
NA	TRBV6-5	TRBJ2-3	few	TGTGCCAGCAGTTACGGGGGGGCGGCCCATGGGGATACGCAGTATTTT	CASSYGGAAHGDTQYF
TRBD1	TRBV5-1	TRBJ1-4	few	TGCGCCAGCAGCGGCTCGGGACAGGGTGTGGGGAAACTGTTTTTT	CASSGSGQGVGKLFF
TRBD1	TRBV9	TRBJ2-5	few	TGTGCCAGCAGCGGGTACAGGGGGCGCGAGACCCAGTACTTC	CASSGYRGRETQYF
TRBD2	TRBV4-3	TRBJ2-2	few	TGCGCCAGCAGCCAAGAGCCCGGCGGGGGGACCGGGGAGCTGTTTTTT	CASSQEPGGGTGELFF
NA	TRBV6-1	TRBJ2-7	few	TGTGCCAGCAAAGTGGGAGCAGGTTACGAGCAGTACTTC	CASKVGAGYEQYF
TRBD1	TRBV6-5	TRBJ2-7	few	TGTGCCAGCAGTTACCGGGACAGGCAATCCTACGAGCAGTACTTC	CASSYRDRQSYEQYF
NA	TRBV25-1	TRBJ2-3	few	TGTGCCAGCAGTGATAACCGGGAGCTCGCAGATACGCAGTATTTT	CASSDNRELADTQYF
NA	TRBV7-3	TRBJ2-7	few	TGTGCCAGCAGCTTAACCCCTAATACAGGGCTACGCGAGCAGTACTTC	CASSLTPNTGLREQYF
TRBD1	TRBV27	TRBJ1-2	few	TGTGCCAGCAGTTTATCTATAGTGAAGGGACAGGCAAATAACTATGGCTACACCTTC	CASSLSIVKGQANNYGYTF
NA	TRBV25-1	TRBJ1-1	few	TGTGCCAGCAGGACCGGGACACAATTTGAAGCTTTCTTT	CASRTGTQFEAFF
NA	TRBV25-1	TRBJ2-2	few	TGTGCCAGCAGTGACTGGGGGGATAGCACCGGGGAGCTGTTTTTT	CASSDWGDSTGELFF
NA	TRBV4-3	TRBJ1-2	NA	TGCGCCAGCAGCCAAGATTTTCGTCCCATCCCAGGCTATGGCTACACCTTC	CASSQDFRPIPGYGYTF
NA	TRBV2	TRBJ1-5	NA	TGTGCCAGCAGTCGGGACACGGGCAATCAGCCCCAGCATTTT	CASSRDTGNQPQHF
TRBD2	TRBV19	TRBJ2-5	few	TGTGCCAGTAGTGGCGGGAGAGAGACCCAGTACTTC	CASSGGRETQYF
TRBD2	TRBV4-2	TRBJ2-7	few	TGTGCCAGCAGCCAAGATCCTAGCGGGAGAGACGAGCAGTACTTC	CASSQDPSGRDEQYF
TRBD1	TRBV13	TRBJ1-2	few	TGTGCCAGCACTTGGCGTGGGGGACAGGGATTTTATGGCTACACCTTC	CASTWRGGQGFYGYTF
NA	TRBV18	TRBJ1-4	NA	TGTGCCAGCTCCCCGACAGGCCCCGAAAAACTGTTTTTT	CASSPTGPEKLFF
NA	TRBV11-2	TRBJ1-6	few	TGTGCCAGCAGCCCAACAGGGTTGGGTTCACCCCTCCACTTT	CASSPTGLGSPLHF
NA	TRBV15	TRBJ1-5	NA	TGTGCCACCAGCACGGGGTATAGCAATCAGCCCCAGCATTTT	CATSTGYSNQPQHF
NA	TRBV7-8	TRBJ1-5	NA	TGTGCCAGCAGCTTAGTGGGCAGGGCTCGCAATCAGCCCCAGCATTTT	CASSLVGRARNQPQHF
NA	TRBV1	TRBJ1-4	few	TGCACCAGGGAACAGGGTAATTTAGCAACTAATGAAAAACTGTTTTTT	CTREQGNLATNEKLFF
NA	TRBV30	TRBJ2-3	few	TGTGCCTGGAGTGTTACTAGCTTCACAGATACGCAGTATTTT	CAWSVTSFTDTQYF
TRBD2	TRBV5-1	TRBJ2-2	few	TGCGCCAGCAGGAGTGGCGGGAGTCACACCGGGGAGCTGTTTTTT	CASRSGGSHTGELFF
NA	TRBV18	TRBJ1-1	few	TGTGCCAGCTCACCAAGTACAGACACTAACACTGAAGCTTTCTTT	CASSPSTDTNTEAFF
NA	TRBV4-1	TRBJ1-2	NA	TGCGCCAGCAGCCAAGACCCCGACAGAAGCTATGGCTACACCTTC	CASSQDPDRSYGYTF
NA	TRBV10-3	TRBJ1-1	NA	TGTGCCATCAGTGAGCCGGGGGGAAACACTGAAGCTTTCTTT	CAISEPGGNTEAFF
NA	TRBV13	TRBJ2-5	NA	TGTGCCAGCAGCCAGGAGACCCAGTACTTC	CASSQETQYF
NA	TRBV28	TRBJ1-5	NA	TGTGCCAGCAGTCCGCAGACAGGTTCGGCCCAGCATTTT	CASSPQTGSAQHF
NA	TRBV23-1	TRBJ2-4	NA	TGCGCCAGCAGTCAGATCGTTCCCAAAGGGCCGGGACAAACCAAAAACATTCAGTACTTC	CASSQIVPKGPGQTKNIQYF
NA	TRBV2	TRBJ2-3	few	TGTGCCAGCCGGGAGACCTTCACAGATACGCAGTATTTT	CASRETFTDTQYF
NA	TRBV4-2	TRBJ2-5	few	TGTGCCAGCAGCCAAGATTCCCGGACAGCCCCGACCCAGTACTTC	CASSQDSRTAPTQYF
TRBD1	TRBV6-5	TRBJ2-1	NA	TGTGCCAGCAGCCAGCGACAGGGGGCTAATGAGCAGTTCTTC	CASSQRQGANEQFF
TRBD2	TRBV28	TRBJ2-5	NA	TGTGCCATCGATGAAATAGCGGGAGCTAGTGAGACCCAGTACTTC	CAIDEIAGASETQYF
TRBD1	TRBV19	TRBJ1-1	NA	TGTGCCAGTAGTACTACGACAGGGGACACTGAAGCTTTCTTT	CASSTTTGDTEAFF
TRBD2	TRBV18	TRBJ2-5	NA	TGTGCCAGCTCACCACCGGGATGGCGGGAGGGCCAAGAGACCCAGTACTTC	CASSPPGWREGQETQYF
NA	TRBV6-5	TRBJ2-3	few	TGTGCCAGCAGTTACTCGCCGGGGTCTAGCACAGATACGCAGTATTTT	CASSYSPGSSTDTQYF